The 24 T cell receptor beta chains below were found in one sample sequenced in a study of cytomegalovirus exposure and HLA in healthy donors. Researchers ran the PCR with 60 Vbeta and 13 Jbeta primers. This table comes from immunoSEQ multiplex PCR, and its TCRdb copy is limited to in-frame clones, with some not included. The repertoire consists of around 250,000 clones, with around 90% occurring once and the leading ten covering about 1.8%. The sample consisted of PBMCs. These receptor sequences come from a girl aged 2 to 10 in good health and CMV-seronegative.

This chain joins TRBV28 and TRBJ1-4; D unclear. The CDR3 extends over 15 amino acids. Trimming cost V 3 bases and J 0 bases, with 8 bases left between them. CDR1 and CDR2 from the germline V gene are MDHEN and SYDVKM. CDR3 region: CASSLRKATNEKLFF. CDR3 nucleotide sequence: TGTGCCAGCAGTTTGCGTAAAGCAACTAATGAAAAACTGTTTTTT.

The CDR3 bases are TGTGCCAGCAGTGAAATGGCGGGAATCACAGATACGCAGTATTTT. Translation: CASSEMAGITDTQYF. V and J are TRBV6-1 and TRBJ2-3; possible D gene TRBD2, 6 bases. The length of the CDR3 is 15 residues. Deletions cut 2 bases from V and 2 bases from J, with 11 bases between. Germline values: CDR1 MNHNS, CDR2 SASEGT.

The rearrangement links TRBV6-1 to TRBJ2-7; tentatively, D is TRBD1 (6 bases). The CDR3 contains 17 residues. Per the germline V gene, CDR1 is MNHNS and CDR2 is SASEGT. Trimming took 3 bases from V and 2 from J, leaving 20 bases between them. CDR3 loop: CASSDPLETGDTYEQYF. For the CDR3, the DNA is TGTGCCAGCAGTGACCCCCTCGAGACAGGCGACACCTACGAGCAGTACTTC.

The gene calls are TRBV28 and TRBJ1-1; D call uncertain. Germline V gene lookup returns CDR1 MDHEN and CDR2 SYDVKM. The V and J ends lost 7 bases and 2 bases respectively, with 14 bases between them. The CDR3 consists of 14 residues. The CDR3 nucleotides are TGTGCCAGCAATCCAGGTATTAGTAACACTGAAGCTTTCTTT. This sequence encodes CASNPGISNTEAFF. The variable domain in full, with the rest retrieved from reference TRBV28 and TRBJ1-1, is DVKVTQSSRYLVKRTGEKVFLECVQDMDHENMFWYRQDPGLGLRLIYFSYDVKMKEKGDIPEGYSVSREKKERFSLILESASTNQTSMYLCASNPGISNTEAFFGQGTRLTVV.

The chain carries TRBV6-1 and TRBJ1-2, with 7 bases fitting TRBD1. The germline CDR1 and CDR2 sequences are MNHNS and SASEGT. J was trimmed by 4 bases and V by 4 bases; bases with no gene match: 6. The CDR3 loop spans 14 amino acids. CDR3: CASSAAGQLYGYTF. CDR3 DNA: TGTGCCAGCAGTGCGGCGGGACAGCTCTATGGCTACACCTTC.

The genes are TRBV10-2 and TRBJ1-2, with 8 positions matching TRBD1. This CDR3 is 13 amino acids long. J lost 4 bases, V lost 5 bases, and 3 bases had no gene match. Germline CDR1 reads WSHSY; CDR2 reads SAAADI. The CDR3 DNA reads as TGCGCCAGCAGTCGACAGGGGACCTATGGCTACACCTTC. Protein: CASSRQGTYGYTF.

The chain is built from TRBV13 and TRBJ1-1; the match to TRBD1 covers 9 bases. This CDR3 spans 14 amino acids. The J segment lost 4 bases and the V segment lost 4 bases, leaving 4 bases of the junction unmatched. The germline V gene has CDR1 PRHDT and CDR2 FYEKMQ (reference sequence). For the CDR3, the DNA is TGTGCCAGCAGCTACGGGACAGGGCCCACTGAAGCTTTCTTT. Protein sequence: CASSYGTGPTEAFF.

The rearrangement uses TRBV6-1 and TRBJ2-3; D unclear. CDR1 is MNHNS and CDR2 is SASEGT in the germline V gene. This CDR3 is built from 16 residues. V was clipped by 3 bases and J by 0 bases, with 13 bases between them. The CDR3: CASSEAPYGSTDTQYF. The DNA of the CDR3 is TGTGCCAGCAGTGAGGCCCCCTACGGGAGCACAGATACGCAGTATTTT.

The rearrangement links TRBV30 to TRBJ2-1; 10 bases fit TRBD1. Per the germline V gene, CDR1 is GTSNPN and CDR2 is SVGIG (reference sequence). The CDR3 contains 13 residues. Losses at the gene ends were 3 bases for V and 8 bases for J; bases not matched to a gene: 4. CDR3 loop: CAWRTGQGDEQFF. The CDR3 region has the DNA TGTGCCTGGAGGACCGGACAGGGGGATGAGCAGTTCTTC.

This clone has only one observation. CDR3 amino acids: CASSLRTGGADTQYF. CDR3 DNA: TGTGCCAGCAGCTTGCGGACAGGGGGCGCAGATACGCAGTATTTT. This sequence joins TRBV5-6 and TRBJ2-3; TRBD1 agrees at 11 bases. V was clipped by 1 base and J by 4 bases; unmatched bases: 2. This CDR3 has 15 residues. Per germline, CDR1 SGHDT and CDR2 YYEEEE.

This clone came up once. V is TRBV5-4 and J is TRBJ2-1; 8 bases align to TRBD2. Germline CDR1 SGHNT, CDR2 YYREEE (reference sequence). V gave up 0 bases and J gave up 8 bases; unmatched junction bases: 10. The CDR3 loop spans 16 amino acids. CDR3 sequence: CASSLVMSSGWDEQFF. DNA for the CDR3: TGTGCCAGCAGCTTGGTGATGTCTAGCGGGTGGGATGAGCAGTTCTTC.

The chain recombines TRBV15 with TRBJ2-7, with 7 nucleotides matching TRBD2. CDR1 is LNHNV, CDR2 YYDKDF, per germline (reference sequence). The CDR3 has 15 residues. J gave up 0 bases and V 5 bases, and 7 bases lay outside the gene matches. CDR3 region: CATSPTSAHSYEQYF. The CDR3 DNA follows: TGTGCCACCAGCCCAACTAGCGCCCACTCCTACGAGCAGTACTTC.

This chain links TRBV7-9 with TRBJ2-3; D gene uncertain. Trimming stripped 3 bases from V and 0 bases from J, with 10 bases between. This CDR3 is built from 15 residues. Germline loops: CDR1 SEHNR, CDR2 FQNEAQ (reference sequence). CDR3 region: CASSLSRGSTDTQYF. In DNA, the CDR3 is TGTGCCAGCAGCTTGAGTCGCGGAAGCACAGATACGCAGTATTTT.

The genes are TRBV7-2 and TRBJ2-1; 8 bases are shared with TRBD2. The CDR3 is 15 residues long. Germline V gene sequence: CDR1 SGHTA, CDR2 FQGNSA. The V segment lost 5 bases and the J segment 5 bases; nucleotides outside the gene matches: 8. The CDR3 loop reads CASSLSGSYHNEQFF. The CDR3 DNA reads TGTGCCAGCAGCCTCAGCGGGAGTTATCACAATGAGCAGTTCTTC.

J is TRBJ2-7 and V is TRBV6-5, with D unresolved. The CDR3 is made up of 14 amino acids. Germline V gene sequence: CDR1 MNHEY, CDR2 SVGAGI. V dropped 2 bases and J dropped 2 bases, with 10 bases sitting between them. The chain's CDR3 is CASSYAAETYEQYF. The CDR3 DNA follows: TGTGCCAGCAGTTACGCCGCAGAAACCTACGAGCAGTACTTC.

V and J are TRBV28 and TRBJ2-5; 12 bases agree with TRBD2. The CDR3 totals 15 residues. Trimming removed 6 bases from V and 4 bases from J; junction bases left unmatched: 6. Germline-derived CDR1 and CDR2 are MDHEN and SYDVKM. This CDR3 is CASSSTSGGTETQYF. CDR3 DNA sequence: TGTGCCAGCAGCTCGACTAGCGGGGGAACAGAGACCCAGTACTTC.

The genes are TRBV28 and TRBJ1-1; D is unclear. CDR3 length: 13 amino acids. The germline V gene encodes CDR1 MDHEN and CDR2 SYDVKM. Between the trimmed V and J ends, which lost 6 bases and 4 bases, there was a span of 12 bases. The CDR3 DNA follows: TGTGCCAGCAGCCCCGGGGAGGGCACTGAAGCTTTCTTT. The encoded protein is CASSPGEGTEAFF.

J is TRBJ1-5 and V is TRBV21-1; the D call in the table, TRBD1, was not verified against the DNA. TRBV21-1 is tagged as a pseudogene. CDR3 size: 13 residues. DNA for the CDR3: TGTGCCAGCAGCAACAAAAGCAATCAGCCCCAGCATTTT. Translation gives CASSNKSNQPQHF.

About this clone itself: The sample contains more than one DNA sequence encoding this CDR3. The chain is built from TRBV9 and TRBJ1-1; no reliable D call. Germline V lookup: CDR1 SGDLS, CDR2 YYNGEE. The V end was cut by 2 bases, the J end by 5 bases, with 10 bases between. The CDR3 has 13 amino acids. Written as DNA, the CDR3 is TGTGCCAGCAGCGTTGGTGGGAGTACTGAAGCTTTCTTT. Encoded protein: CASSVGGSTEAFF.

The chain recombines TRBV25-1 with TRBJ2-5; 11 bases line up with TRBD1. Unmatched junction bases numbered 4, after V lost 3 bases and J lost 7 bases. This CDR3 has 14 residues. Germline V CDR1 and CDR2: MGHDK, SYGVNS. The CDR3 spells CASSDPGQGVTQYF. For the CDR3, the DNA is TGTGCCAGCAGTGATCCGGGACAGGGGGTGACCCAGTACTTC.

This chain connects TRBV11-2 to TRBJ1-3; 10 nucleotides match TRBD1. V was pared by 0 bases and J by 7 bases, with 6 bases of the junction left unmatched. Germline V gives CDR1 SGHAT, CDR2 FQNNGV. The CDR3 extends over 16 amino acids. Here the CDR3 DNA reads TGTGCCAGCAGCTTAGACCGACAGGGGGCCTGGAACACCATATATTTT. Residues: CASSLDRQGAWNTIYF. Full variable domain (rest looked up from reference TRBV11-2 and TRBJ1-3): EAGVAQSPRYKIIEKRQSVAFWCNPISGHATLYWYQQILGQGPKLLIQFQNNGVVDDSQLPKDRFSAERLKGVDSTLKIQPAKLEDSAVYLCASSLDRQGAWNTIYFGEGSWLTVV.

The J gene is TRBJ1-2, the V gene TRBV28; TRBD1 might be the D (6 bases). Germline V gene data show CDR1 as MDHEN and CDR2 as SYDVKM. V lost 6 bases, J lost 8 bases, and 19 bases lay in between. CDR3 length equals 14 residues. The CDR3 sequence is CASSQGGGGYGYTF. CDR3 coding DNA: TGTGCCAGCAGCCAAGGGGGAGGGGGGTACGGCTACACCTTC.

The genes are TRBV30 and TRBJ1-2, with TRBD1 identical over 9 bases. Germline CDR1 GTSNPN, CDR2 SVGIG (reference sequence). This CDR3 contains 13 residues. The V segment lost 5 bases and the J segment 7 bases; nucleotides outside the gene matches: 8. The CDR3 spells CAWYMGTGSGYTF. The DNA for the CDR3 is TGTGCCTGGTACATGGGGACAGGGTCTGGCTACACCTTC.

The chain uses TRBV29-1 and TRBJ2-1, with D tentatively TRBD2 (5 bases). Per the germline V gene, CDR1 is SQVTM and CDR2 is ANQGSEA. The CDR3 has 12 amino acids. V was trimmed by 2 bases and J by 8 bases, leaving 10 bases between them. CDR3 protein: CSVERLDYEQFF. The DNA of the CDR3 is TGCAGCGTTGAAAGGTTGGACTATGAGCAGTTCTTC.